This TCR beta chain was identified during a study of T cell repertoires in cytomegalovirus infection (dated by TCRdb to the late 2010s). With respect to the entire study: Donor HLA type was relevant to the analysis, as public TCR beta signatures indicated carriage of CMV infection together with the matching HLA type. The research as a whole found: In both this cohort and an independent cohort of some 350 donors, the cumulative frequency of public TCR beta family members distinguished carriers of CMV infection plus the relevant HLA type. The ex vivo response was dominated by HLA-C-restricted CMV-specific TCR beta clonotypes, which also provided the single most frequent clonotype in two of eight donors.

Sequencing was carried out with an Illumina HiSeq 1500. TCRdb itself trimmed the public reads at Q25 with fastp, ran MiXCR and retained productive beta chains. Rows with one shared CDR3 protein collapse into an entry with the most common genes and DNA. The sample table contains around 450,000 distinct CDR3 sequences; only one count was recorded for approximately 31% of them. The ten most abundant clones make up about 13% of the sample. The CDR3 spans 15 residues, from the cysteine through the phenylalanine. CDR3 DNA is the only sequence kept; it has 45 bases, read in frame from the first base. V loses 3 bases, J loses 2 bases, and the germline ends lie 14 bases apart. CDR1 is given as MNHEY and CDR2 as SVGAGI, both from the germline V gene. This clonotype has more than one count but fewer than ten. The clone's antigen remains unknown. No qualities accompany the bases; no much larger clone lies one base away.

Sample: PBMCs. In this chain, TRBV6-5 is recombined with TRBJ2-7; a tentative D match to TRBD2 spans 6 bases. The TCR comes from a human donor in good health (CMV status not recorded). Some clones in this sample may be carry-over from other donors' samples. The nucleotide sequence reads TGTGCCAGCAGTTATGGGGGGTCCCTTACCTACGAGCAGTACTTC. This translates into CASSYGGSLTYEQYF.